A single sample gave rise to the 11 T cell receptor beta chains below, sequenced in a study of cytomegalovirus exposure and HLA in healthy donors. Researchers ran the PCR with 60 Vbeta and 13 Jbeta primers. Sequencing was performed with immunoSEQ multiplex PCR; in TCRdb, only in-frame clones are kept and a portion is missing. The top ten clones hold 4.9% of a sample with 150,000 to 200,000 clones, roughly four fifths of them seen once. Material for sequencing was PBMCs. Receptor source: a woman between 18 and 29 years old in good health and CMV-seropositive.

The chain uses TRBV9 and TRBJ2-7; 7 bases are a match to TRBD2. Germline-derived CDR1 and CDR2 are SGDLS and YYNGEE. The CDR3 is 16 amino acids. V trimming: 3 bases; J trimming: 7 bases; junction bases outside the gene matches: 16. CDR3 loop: CASSGRGGATLREQYF. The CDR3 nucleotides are TGTGCCAGCAGCGGCCGCGGGGGAGCTACGTTAAGAGAGCAGTACTTC.

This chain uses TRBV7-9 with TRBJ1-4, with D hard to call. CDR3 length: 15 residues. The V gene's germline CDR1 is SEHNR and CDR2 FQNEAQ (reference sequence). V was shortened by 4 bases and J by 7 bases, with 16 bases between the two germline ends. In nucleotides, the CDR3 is TGTGCCAGCAGCTCCTCCCGGGGAGTGGGTGAAAAACTGTTTTTT. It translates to CASSSSRGVGEKLFF.

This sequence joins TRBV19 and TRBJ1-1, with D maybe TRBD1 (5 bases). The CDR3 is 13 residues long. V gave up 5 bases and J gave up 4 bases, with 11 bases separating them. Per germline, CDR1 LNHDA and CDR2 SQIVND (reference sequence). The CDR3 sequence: CASSVRGFTEAFF. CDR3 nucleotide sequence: TGTGCCAGTAGTGTCCGGGGGTTCACTGAAGCTTTCTTT.

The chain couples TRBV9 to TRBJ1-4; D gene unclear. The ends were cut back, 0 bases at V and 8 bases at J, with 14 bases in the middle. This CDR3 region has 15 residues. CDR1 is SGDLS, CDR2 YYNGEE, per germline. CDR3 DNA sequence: TGTGCCAGCAGCGTAGAAGGGAGGCCTAGGGAAAAACTGTTTTTT. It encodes CASSVEGRPREKLFF.

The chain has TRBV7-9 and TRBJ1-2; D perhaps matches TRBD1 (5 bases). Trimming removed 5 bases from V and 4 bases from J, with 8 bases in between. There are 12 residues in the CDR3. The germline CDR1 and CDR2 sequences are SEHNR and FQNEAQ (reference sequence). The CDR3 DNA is TGTGCCAGCAGCCCCGACAGCTATGGCTACACCTTC. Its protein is CASSPDSYGYTF. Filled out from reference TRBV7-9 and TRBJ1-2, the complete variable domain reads DTGVSQNPRHKITKRGQNVTFRCDPISEHNRLYWYRQTLGQGPEFLTYFQNEAQLEKSRLLSDRFSAERPKGSFSTLEIQRTEQGDSAMYLCASSPDSYGYTFGSGTRLTVV.

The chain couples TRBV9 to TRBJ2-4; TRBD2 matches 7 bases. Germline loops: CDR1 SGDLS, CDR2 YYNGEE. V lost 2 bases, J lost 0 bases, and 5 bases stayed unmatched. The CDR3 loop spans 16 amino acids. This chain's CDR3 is CASSVGEGLAKNIQYF. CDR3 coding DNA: TGTGCCAGCAGCGTCGGGGAGGGTCTAGCCAAAAACATTCAGTACTTC.

The CDR3 is CASSYLGEETQYF. As DNA, the CDR3 is TGTGCCAGCAGTTACTTGGGAGAGGAGACCCAGTACTTC. V is TRBV6-5 and J is TRBJ2-5; tentative D call: TRBD2 (5 bases). CDR3 size: 13 residues. Germline CDR1 is MNHEY and CDR2 is SVGAGI. Trimming pared 1 base from V and 5 bases from J, leaving 8 bases between.

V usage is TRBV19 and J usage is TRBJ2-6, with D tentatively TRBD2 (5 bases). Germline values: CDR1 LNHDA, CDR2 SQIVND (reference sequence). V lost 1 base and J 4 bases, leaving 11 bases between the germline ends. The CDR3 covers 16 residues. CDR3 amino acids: CASSIVTGWGANVLTF. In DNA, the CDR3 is TGTGCCAGTAGTATAGTAACGGGGTGGGGGGCCAACGTCCTGACTTTC.

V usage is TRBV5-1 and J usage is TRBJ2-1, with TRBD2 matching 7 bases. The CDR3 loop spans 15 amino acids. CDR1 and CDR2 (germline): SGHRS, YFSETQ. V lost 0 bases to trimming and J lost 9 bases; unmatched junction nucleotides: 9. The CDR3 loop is CASSLVSSPGGEQFF. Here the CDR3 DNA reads TGCGCCAGCAGCTTGGTATCTAGCCCGGGGGGTGAGCAGTTCTTC.

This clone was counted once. The CDR3, as DNA: TGCGCCAGGAGCCAGCCTTCCGGACGGGGTTCCTACAATGAGCAGTTCTTC. Its protein product is CARSQPSGRGSYNEQFF. The rearrangement joins TRBV23-1 to TRBJ2-1; tentative D call: TRBD2 (5 bases). TRBV23-1 is treated as an ORF (open reading frame) with a function not yet certain. V was cut by 9 bases and J by 1 base, with 22 bases left in between. The CDR3 loop spans 17 amino acids.

The DNA for the CDR3 is TGTGCCAGACGGGAACAGACCGAGCAGTACTTC. Amino acids: CARREQTEQYF. The J gene is TRBJ2-7, the V gene TRBV2, with a weak D call TRBD2 (5 bases). This CDR3 spans 11 amino acids. Germline V gene lookup returns CDR1 SNHLY and CDR2 FYNNEI. Trimming cost V 9 bases and J 6 bases, with 12 bases left between them.